This TCR beta chain stems from a study of cytomegalovirus exposure and HLA in healthy donors. Study details: The same platform was used for the 130 or so validation repertoires as for the 650 to 800 first-cohort repertoires, as reported in a later analysis.

Comment on this clone: What it binds is unknown.

The donors were members of the validation cohort comprising over a hundred subjects, separate from the roughly 650-subject first cohort. Study-level points and caveats: The CMV antigen specificity of a few CMV-associated chains was confirmed through in vitro analysis.

CDR1 MDHEN and CDR2 SYDVKM come from the germline V gene. Trimming shortened V by 1 base and J by 2 bases, and 16 bases separated the two germline ends. This CDR3 has 17 amino acids. The repertoire was sequenced with immunoSEQ multiplex PCR; TCRdb's copy has only in-frame clones and lacks some. This table has about 130,000 clones, 75% to 90% appearing once. Material for sequencing was PBMCs. The clonotype originates from a woman between 18 and 29 years old in good health and CMV-seropositive. The V gene is TRBV28, the J gene TRBJ2-3; D is possibly TRBD1 (6 bases). CDR3: CASSLSAGTSLTDTQYF. CDR3 coding DNA: TGTGCCAGCAGTTTATCAGCCGGGACATCCCTCACAGATACGCAGTATTTT.